This T cell receptor beta chain was found in a study of cytomegalovirus exposure and HLA in healthy donors (dated by TCRdb to between 2016 and 2019). Notes on the research overall: According to an earlier analysis of a few hundred of the donors, 200 million or so T cells yielded 95 million to 140 million unique TCR beta sequences and more than 250 Gb of sequence data. An early release that covered about 600 HLA-typed donors contained about 300 gigabases of sequencing data and roughly 84 million unique TCR sequences. Among the roughly 380 genotyped donors, approximately 76% belonged to the genetic ancestry cluster associated with self-reported Caucasian donors. The study aimed to test whether cataloging public T cell receptors could reveal signatures of past pathogen exposure. The T cell repertoires of around 730 subjects were profiled by immunosequencing and related to cytomegalovirus serostatus. In addition to the first cohort of 666 subjects, a separate validation cohort of approximately 130 different subjects was used. The study combined high-throughput TCR immunosequencing, statistical association of individual TCRs with disease status, and machine learning to predict cytomegalovirus infection status. A later analysis re-examined previously published TCR beta repertoires from more than 650 donors and added high-resolution HLA genotyping to investigate patterns of TCR occurrence. Rather than drawing on any new phenotypic data, the later analysis identified candidate immune exposures from TCR beta sequences and the way those sequences occurred across donors. An earlier analysis of around 540 of the donors applied high-throughput TCR beta sequencing to assess whether each TCR beta V gene segment acted as functional or pseudogenic. Donor age, sex, ethnicity and CMV serostatus were collected together with the repertoire data. In a later genetic analysis, genome-wide SNP genotypes for about three fifths of the roughly 670 donors were used, and that subset was treated as a discovery cohort. All discovery cohort repertoires had been generated on a single sequencing platform. Class I and class II HLA loci were covered by the typing at four-digit resolution. Typing coverage varied by locus: roughly 629-640 donors for A, B, C, DRB1 and DQB1; approximately 500 for DQA1; about 570 for DPA1; more than 450 for DPB1. Five DR-DQ haplotypes were handled as single units for association and clustering, since linkage in the cohort was strong. Among 300 to 500 genotyped donors of the cohort, an average of about 220,000 unique TCR beta nucleotide sequences was sequenced per donor, of which 15% to 20% were non-productive. What the authors observed across the whole study: In a later analysis, some 18,000 TCR beta sequences were associated with specific HLA alleles at a false discovery rate of 0.05. Over 15 rarely observed V segments, including chromosome 9 orphons, were excluded from the earlier analysis of several hundred of the donors because counts were too low. The classifier was reported to diagnose cytomegalovirus status with high specificity and sensitivity in both the original cohort and the validation cohort. According to a later genetic analysis, donors in an Asian-associated ancestry cluster had fewer N-insertions in productive TCRs than the roughly 700-donor mean. A later analysis found that most CMV-associated TCR beta chains appeared HLA-restricted, with HLA associations seemingly driven largely by CMV exposure. Roughly uniform sequencing depth across donors was assumed in presence/absence analyses, although this assumption may not hold. In a later analysis, the rate of TCR association differed among HLA loci, with DRB1 alleles having the most associated TCRs and HLA-C alleles having the fewest. Correlated functional status among segregating V segments might reflect linkage disequilibrium, but an unknown experimental factor could not be ruled out. A few of the identified cytomegalovirus-associated TCR beta chains were confirmed in vitro to be specific for cytomegalovirus antigens. In a later genetic analysis, a missense DCLRE1C variant was associated with V-gene and J-gene trimming of TCR beta chains, and the association was replicated in an independent cohort. A cluster of highly shared sequence variants was judged likely to represent a technical artifact of the sequencing pipeline. A further reported finding was that TCR beta sequences accurately predicted the HLA-A and HLA-B alleles for most subjects in the first cohort. Across donors, most TCR sequences were observed very rarely, whereas some public TCRs were present in many individuals. In a later analysis, HLA-associated TCR beta chains showed more clonal expansion and lower generation probabilities than non-associated chains that were equally common. Because HLA typing was unavailable for some donors at each locus, only the typed subset was used in association tests. Broadly in line with IMGT annotations, most TCR beta V segments showed up in productive rearrangements about 87% or about 30% of the time in an earlier analysis of 587 of the donors. Only TCR beta chains were sequenced in this cohort, and the absence of alpha or paired-chain data limited detectable features. Some IMGT-functional V segments, including TRBV6-2 and TRBV6-3, could not be told apart with the 87-base-pair reads, so those segments were excluded. The study gave a list of over 150 TCR beta chains associated with cytomegalovirus. Immune exposure information for the cohort was limited to CMV serostatus. According to the authors, the approach could potentially be generalized to other disease states and immunological phenotypes. A later analysis reported that several top co-occurrence clusters appeared linked to parvovirus B19, influenza, CMV and Epstein-Barr virus. When HLA alleles, especially DR and DQ, strongly co-occurred, attributing TCR associations to individual alleles was difficult.

From the cysteine through the phenylalanine, the CDR3 covers 13 amino acids. Only the CDR3 portion is preserved as DNA: 39 bases, with reading frame beginning at the first base. Trimming at the junction amounts to 0 bases on V and 5 bases on J, and the germline ends lie 8 bases apart. The germline V gene (reference sequence) provides CDR1 MNHEY and CDR2 SMNVEV. Concerning this clone: Its antigen target is currently unknown.

The library was built by means of the immunoSEQ multiplex PCR assay. For the multiplex PCR, a mixture combining 60 forward primers for TCR Vbeta segments and 13 reverse primers for TCR Jbeta segments was used. Amplification of the CDR3 region of rearranged TCR beta genes was performed with a multiplex PCR assay on genomic DNA. The amplified TCR beta libraries were sequenced on the Illumina HiSeq System as 87-base-pair reads. The original methods were these. A later analysis counted approximately 76 million unique TCR beta chains across the approximately 700 repertoires, and about 10 million of these chains were shared by at least two donors. To remove PCR and sequencing errors, raw reads were error-corrected and collapsed into unique sequences using a nearest-neighbor algorithm that merged closely related sequences. V, D and J gene segments were assigned by aligning CDR3 sequences to IMGT reference sequences. For a sequence to be retained, at least a six-nucleotide match to both a V gene segment and a J gene segment was required. Rearrangements were called productive when the CDR3 lacked stop codons and stayed in frame with V and J; all others were non-productive. CDR3 was defined according to IMGT convention as the region running from the second conserved V-encoded cysteine to the conserved J-encoded phenylalanine. Sequences without an unambiguous match to a single V gene segment were excluded from the earlier analysis of about 600 of the donors. In an earlier analysis of approximately 610 of the donors, V segments were called functional above 56.7% productive rearrangements and were called segregating when the between-donor standard deviation exceeded 5%. A statistical classification framework was built to diagnose cytomegalovirus status from the catalog of TCR beta chain sequences. In a later analysis, V and J genes were assigned by comparing TCR nucleotide sequences against IMGT/GENE-DB human TR gene sequences. In a later analysis, CDR3 sequences and most-parsimonious VDJ recombination scenarios were assigned using the TCRdist pipeline. In a later analysis, each TCR beta chain was defined by its CDR3 amino acid sequence together with its V-gene family, and reads lacking a unique V-gene family were excluded. A later analysis removed 592 highly shared, low-generation-probability nucleotide sequences to deal with suspected cross-contamination and a sequencing artifact. A later analysis calculated a clonal expansion index for each public chain from normalized within-repertoire ranks of inferred template counts. Generation probabilities in a later analysis came from a VDJ recombination model fitted to out-of-frame rearrangements, and those results were checked against IGoR. A later analysis scored TCR-TCR, TCR-HLA and TCR-CMV co-occurrence with hypergeometric tests, applying a repertoire-size bias correction to TCR pairs. To estimate false discovery rates, a later analysis permuted the HLA or CMV assignments 20 times. In a later analysis, co-occurring TCRs were grouped using DBSCAN, with TCRdist sequence similarity added in when clustering inside HLA-allele-positive subsets. Repertoires with fewer than 30,000 or more than 120,000 public chains were left out of co-occurrence clustering, as were four to six repertoires with anomalous nucleotide sharing. The table was pulled from immuneACCESS by TCRdb, which kept in-frame rearrangements only. Such tables lose some clones; where checked, under half of the loss comes from unresolved V genes, and the rest has no known cause. That table supplies the V and J calls and clone size; D and trimming were determined from the DNA. Per the sample table, the count is about 96,000 clones. The top ten constitute 3.4% of the sample.

The cohort comprised around 700 healthy bone marrow donors. At the time of sampling, every cohort member was nominally healthy, though immune exposures that went unrecorded were likely present. The donor tested CMV seronegative and was one of the 352 seronegative cohort members. A peripheral blood sample was provided by each donor, and peripheral blood mononuclear cells were used for TCR beta sequencing. The Qiagen DNeasy Blood Extraction Kit was used to extract genomic DNA from the blood cell samples. The receptor's source is a young woman in good health and CMV-seronegative. The specimen was PBMCs. This chain is built from TRBV27 and TRBJ2-7; the D gene lacks a confident call. The DNA sequence follows: TGTGCCAGCAGTTTATCAGCGAGCAACGAGCAGTACTTC. Its protein product is CASSLSASNEQYF.